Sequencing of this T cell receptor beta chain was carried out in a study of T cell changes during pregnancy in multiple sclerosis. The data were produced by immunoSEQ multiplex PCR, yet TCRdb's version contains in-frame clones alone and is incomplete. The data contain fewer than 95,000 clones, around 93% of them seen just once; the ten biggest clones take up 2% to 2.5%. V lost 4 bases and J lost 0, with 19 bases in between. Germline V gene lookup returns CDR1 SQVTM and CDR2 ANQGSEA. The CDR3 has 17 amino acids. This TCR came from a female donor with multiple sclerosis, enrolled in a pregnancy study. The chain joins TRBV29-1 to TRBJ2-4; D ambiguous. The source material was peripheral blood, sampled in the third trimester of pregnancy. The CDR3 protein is CSVVPGRLALAKNIQYF. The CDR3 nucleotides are TGCAGCGTTGTCCCAGGCCGCCTCGCCCTAGCCAAAAACATTCAGTACTTC.